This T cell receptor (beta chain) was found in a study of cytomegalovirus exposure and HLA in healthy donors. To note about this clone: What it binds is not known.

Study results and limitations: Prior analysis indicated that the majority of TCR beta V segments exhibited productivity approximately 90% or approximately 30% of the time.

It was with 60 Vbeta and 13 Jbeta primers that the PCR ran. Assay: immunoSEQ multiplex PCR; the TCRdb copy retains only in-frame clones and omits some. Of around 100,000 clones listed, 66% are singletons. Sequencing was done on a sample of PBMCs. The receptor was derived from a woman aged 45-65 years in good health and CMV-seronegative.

The CDR3 DNA is TGTGCCAGCAGCTTAGAGTATAGCCCTAACGGGGAGCTGTTTTTT. As protein: CASSLEYSPNGELFF. This chain joins TRBV13 and TRBJ2-2; D not certain. The CDR3 is 15 residues long. Germline CDR1 reads PRHDT; CDR2 reads FYEKMQ (reference sequence). V was trimmed by 1 base and J by 7 bases, leaving 13 bases between them.